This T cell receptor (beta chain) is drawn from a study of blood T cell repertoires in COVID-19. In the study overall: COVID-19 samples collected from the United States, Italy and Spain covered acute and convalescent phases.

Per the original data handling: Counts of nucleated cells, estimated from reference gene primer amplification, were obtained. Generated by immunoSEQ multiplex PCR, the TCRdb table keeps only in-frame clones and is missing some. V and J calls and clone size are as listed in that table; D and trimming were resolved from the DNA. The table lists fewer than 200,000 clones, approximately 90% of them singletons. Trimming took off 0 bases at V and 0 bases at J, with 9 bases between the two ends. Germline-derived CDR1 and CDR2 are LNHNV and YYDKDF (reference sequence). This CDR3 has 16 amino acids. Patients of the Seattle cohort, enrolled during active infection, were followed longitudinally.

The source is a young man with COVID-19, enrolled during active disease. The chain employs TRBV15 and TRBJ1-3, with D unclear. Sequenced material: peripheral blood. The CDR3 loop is CATSRDPLASGNTIYF. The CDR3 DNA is TGTGCCACCAGCAGAGATCCCTTAGCCTCTGGAAACACCATATATTTT.